This T cell receptor (beta chain) was recovered during a study of blood T cell repertoires in COVID-19. Some clones are missing from TCRdb's copy, which holds only in-frame ones; the method was immunoSEQ multiplex PCR. The data hold 150,000 or so clones, with 83% observed a single time. Between the trimmed V and J ends, which lost 2 bases and 1 base, there was a span of 7 bases. The germline CDR1 and CDR2 sequences are SEHNR and FQNEAQ (reference sequence). The CDR3 consists of 14 residues. This receptor was obtained from a woman aged 60-75 years with COVID-19, enrolled during active disease. V and J are TRBV7-9 and TRBJ2-3; D ambiguous. Source material: peripheral blood. The CDR3 loop reads CASSLTGGTDTQYF. CDR3 bases: TGTGCCAGCAGCTTAACTGGTGGCACAGATACGCAGTATTTT.